A single sample is the source of the 18 T cell receptor beta chains below, sequenced in a study of blood T cell repertoires in COVID-19. Only in-frame clones appear in the TCRdb table, and some are missing; sequencing was by immunoSEQ multiplex PCR. The sample lists roughly 77,000 clones, about four fifths occurring once. Sample: peripheral blood. The receptor set was obtained from a man in his sixties with COVID-19, enrolled during active disease.

The chain has TRBV19 and TRBJ2-5; 7 nucleotides align to TRBD1. The trim removed 4 bases at V and 5 bases at J, leaving 7 bases unmatched. Germline V lookup: CDR1 LNHDA, CDR2 SQIVND (reference sequence). This CDR3 is built from 14 residues. CDR3 residues: CASSTTGTRETQYF. Here the CDR3 DNA reads TGTGCCAGTAGTACGACAGGGACCCGGGAGACCCAGTACTTC.

J is TRBJ2-7 and V is TRBV5-4, with D maybe TRBD2 (6 bases). The CDR3 runs to 13 residues. The V end was cut by 0 bases, the J end by 7 bases, with 11 bases between. Looked up from germline, CDR1 is SGHNT and CDR2 is YYREEE (reference sequence). The CDR3 loop reads CASSLEVGGEQYF. CDR3 DNA: TGTGCCAGCAGCTTGGAGGTCGGGGGAGAGCAGTACTTC.

The CDR3 sequence: CASSYSSYEQYF. The CDR3 DNA follows: TGTGCCAGCAGCTATAGCTCCTACGAGCAGTACTTC. This chain joins TRBV11-2 and TRBJ2-7; unclear D gene. Germline-derived CDR1 and CDR2 are SGHAT and FQNNGV. Trimming took off 4 bases at V and 0 bases at J, with 4 bases between the two ends. This CDR3 is 12 amino acids long. Full variable domain (missing parts from reference TRBV11-2 and TRBJ2-7): EAGVAQSPRYKIIEKRQSVAFWCNPISGHATLYWYQQILGQGPKLLIQFQNNGVVDDSQLPKDRFSAERLKGVDSTLKIQPAKLEDSAVYLCASSYSSYEQYFGPGTRLTVT.

This sequence joins TRBV13 and TRBJ2-7; 13 bases match TRBD2. Germline trimming cut 6 bases from V and 4 bases from J; bases unmatched to any gene: 6. Germline CDR1 reads PRHDT; CDR2 reads FYEKMQ (reference sequence). The CDR3 has 15 residues. The CDR3: CASSTGTSGIYEQYF. In DNA, the CDR3 is TGTGCCAGCAGTACAGGGACTAGCGGGATTTACGAGCAGTACTTC.

The gene calls are TRBV5-6 and TRBJ1-5; possibly TRBD1 for D (6 bases). There are 16 residues in the CDR3. Trimming left V 4 bases short and J 2 bases short, with 16 bases between. Germline CDR1 reads SGHDT; CDR2 reads YYEEEE. CDR3 region: CASSRGTGPGNQPQHF. The CDR3 DNA sequence: TGTGCCAGCAGCCGGGGCACAGGGCCGGGCAATCAGCCCCAGCATTTT.

V is TRBV2 and J is TRBJ2-5; tentatively, D is TRBD2 (6 bases). The germline V and J ends were trimmed by 7 bases and 7 bases, with 16 bases remaining between them. This CDR3 comprises 13 residues. The germline V gene has CDR1 SNHLY and CDR2 FYNNEI. Here the CDR3 reads CASTAGFTGTQYF. CDR3 bases: TGTGCCAGCACAGCGGGCTTTACGGGGACCCAGTACTTC.

The V call is TRBV10-2, the J call TRBJ2-7; D is undetermined. There are 12 residues in the CDR3. V shed 7 bases and J shed 1 base, with 8 bases lying between them. CDR1 is WSHSY and CDR2 is SAAADI in the germline V gene. The CDR3 region has the DNA TGCGCCAGCACCTCGACTTCCTACGAGCAGTACTTC. Protein product: CASTSTSYEQYF.

This clone was detected a few times. The rearrangement joins TRBV9 to TRBJ2-7, with 7 bases aligning to TRBD2. CDR1 is SGDLS and CDR2 is YYNGEE in the germline V gene. CDR3 length: 14 amino acids. V gave up 2 bases and J gave up 3 bases; unmatched junction bases: 5. CDR3 nucleotide sequence: TGTGCCAGCAGCGTCCAAGCGGGGCTCTACGAGCAGTACTTC. Protein product: CASSVQAGLYEQYF.

The chain employs TRBV5-1 and TRBJ2-5; perhaps TRBD2 as D (6 bases). The germline V gene encodes CDR1 SGHRS and CDR2 YFSETQ. Trimming stripped 3 bases from V and 3 bases from J, with 12 bases between. The CDR3 consists of 14 residues. CDR3 bases: TGCGCCAGCAGCTGGGGCCCGGGGGAAGAGACCCAGTACTTC. Protein: CASSWGPGEETQYF. Full variable domain (missing parts from reference TRBV5-1 and TRBJ2-5): KAGVTQTPRYLIKTRGQQVTLSCSPISGHRSVSWYQQTPGQGLQFLFEYFSETQRNKGNFPGRFSGRQFSNSRSEMNVSTLELGDSALYLCASSWGPGEETQYFGPGTRLLVL.

This clone was observed once. J is TRBJ2-7 and V is TRBV6-5, with a tentative D call TRBD2 (6 bases). CDR1 MNHEY and CDR2 SVGAGI come from the germline V gene. Between the trimmed V and J ends, which lost 6 bases and 3 bases, there was a span of 15 bases. This CDR3 is built from 14 residues. The CDR3 nucleotides read TGTGCCAGCAGGTTCAATCAGGGAGGCTACGAGCAGTACTTC. Translating it yields CASRFNQGGYEQYF.

This clone turned up a few times. The rearrangement links TRBV5-1 to TRBJ2-2; a possible D gene is TRBD1 (6 bases). The CDR3 sequence is 14 residues long. Trimming left V 4 bases short and J 2 bases short, with 9 bases between. Germline-derived CDR1 and CDR2 are SGHRS and YFSETQ. This chain's CDR3 is CASSEGHNTGELFF. Written as DNA, the CDR3 is TGCGCCAGCAGCGAGGGACATAACACCGGGGAGCTGTTTTTT. The whole variable domain, remainder taken from reference TRBV5-1 and TRBJ2-2, is KAGVTQTPRYLIKTRGQQVTLSCSPISGHRSVSWYQQTPGQGLQFLFEYFSETQRNKGNFPGRFSGRQFSNSRSEMNVSTLELGDSALYLCASSEGHNTGELFFGEGSRLTVL.

The V gene is TRBV18, the J gene TRBJ2-1; tentative D call: TRBD2 (6 bases). This CDR3 is built from 13 residues. With 6 bases removed from V and 7 bases from J, the gap between germline ends came to 13 bases. Germline V gene lookup returns CDR1 KGHSH and CDR2 LQKENI. In DNA, the CDR3 is TGTGCCAGCTCTGCCGGGACTCCTAATGAGCAGTTCTTC. Translation gives CASSAGTPNEQFF.

The CDR3 region is CASSISGVGYTF. The CDR3 DNA sequence: TGTGCCAGTAGTATATCAGGGGTGGGCTACACCTTC. This chain joins TRBV19 and TRBJ1-2; TRBD1 is a possible D gene (6 bases). Germline V gene sequence: CDR1 LNHDA, CDR2 SQIVND (reference sequence). There are 12 residues in the CDR3. V lost 2 bases and J lost 8, with 9 bases in between. The variable domain in full, completed from reference TRBV19 and TRBJ1-2, reads DGGITQSPKYLFRKEGQNVTLSCEQNLNHDAMYWYRQDPGQGLRLIYYSQIVNDFQKGDIAEGYSVSREKKESFPLTVTSAQKNPTAFYLCASSISGVGYTFGSGTRLTVV.

Notes on this clone: Additional DNA sequences in this sample encode the identical CDR3. The V call is TRBV7-2, the J call TRBJ2-7; 12 bases align to TRBD2. The CDR3 is made up of 16 amino acids. Germline lookup yields CDR1 SGHTA and CDR2 FQGNSA. The V and J ends lost 4 bases and 1 base, in that order; junction bases with no gene match: 5. As DNA, the CDR3 is TGTGCCAGCAGCTCCACCGGACTAGCGGGATCCTACGAGCAGTACTTC. Translated: CASSSTGLAGSYEQYF.

This clone was observed a few times. The chain employs TRBV19 and TRBJ2-7, with a tentative D call TRBD2 (6 bases). V was shortened by 4 bases and J by 1 base, with 14 bases between the two germline ends. This CDR3 has 15 residues. From germline, CDR1 is LNHDA and CDR2 SQIVND (reference sequence). CDR3 DNA sequence: TGTGCCAGTAGTACAAACGGTGGGAGGTCCTACGAGCAGTACTTC. It translates to CASSTNGGRSYEQYF.

The genes are TRBV5-1 and TRBJ1-2, with D possibly TRBD1 on 5 matching bases. The CDR3 totals 14 residues. Germline V gene lookup returns CDR1 SGHRS and CDR2 YFSETQ. V was cut by 1 base and J by 10 bases, with 17 bases left in between. CDR3 nucleotide sequence: TGCGCCAGCAGCTTGAATAGCAGGGTTCCCGACTACACCTTC. Protein sequence: CASSLNSRVPDYTF.

The chain has TRBV2 and TRBJ2-7; 9 bases fit TRBD1. Per germline, CDR1 SNHLY and CDR2 FYNNEI. This CDR3 contains 14 residues. Trimming cost V 5 bases and J 9 bases; bases outside gene matches: 11. The CDR3 region is CASSPGTGSYRQYF. The CDR3 DNA reads TGTGCCAGCAGTCCCGGGACAGGGTCTTACAGGCAGTACTTC.

The V and J genes are TRBV7-2 and TRBJ1-5; D perhaps matches TRBD1 (6 bases). This CDR3 region has 15 residues. Trimming removed 4 bases at V and 7 bases at J, with 17 bases between. CDR1 SGHTA and CDR2 FQGNSA come from the germline V gene. CDR3 sequence reads: CASSSTGSSGQPQHF. The CDR3 coding sequence is TGTGCCAGCAGCTCAACAGGGAGTTCCGGGCAGCCCCAGCATTTT.